This T cell receptor (beta chain) derives from a study of shared clonotypes between healthy human individuals. At the level of the study: Per-donor plates numbered three CD4 naive, three CD4 memory, two CD8 naive and one CD8 memory. Study findings and constraints: A reduction in generation probabilities was seen for non-shared clonotypes relative to those shared by all four donors.

Terminally differentiated effector memory CD45RA+ cells were excluded from the naive CD8 cells, which were CD45RO-negative and positively selected for CCR7. The table came from immunoSEQ multiplex PCR; TCRdb's copy has only in-frame clones and leaves some out. Of nearly 2 million clones listed, about 95% were seen once; the top ten hold under 1.5%. This clone has a single count. The antigen remains unidentified. A read error may produce the germline difference seen at one junction end. Germline V gene data show CDR1 as SSHAT and CDR2 as FNYEAQ (reference sequence). The CDR3 totals 13 residues. The gene calls are TRBV7-7 and TRBJ2-7; no definite D call. This receptor was obtained from a man between 18 and 29 years old in good health. What was sequenced was naive CD8+ T cells sorted from blood. The CDR3: CASSLSIGLEQYF. The CDR3 nucleotides read TGTGCTAGCAGCCTATCTATAGGTCTGGAGCAGTACTTC.